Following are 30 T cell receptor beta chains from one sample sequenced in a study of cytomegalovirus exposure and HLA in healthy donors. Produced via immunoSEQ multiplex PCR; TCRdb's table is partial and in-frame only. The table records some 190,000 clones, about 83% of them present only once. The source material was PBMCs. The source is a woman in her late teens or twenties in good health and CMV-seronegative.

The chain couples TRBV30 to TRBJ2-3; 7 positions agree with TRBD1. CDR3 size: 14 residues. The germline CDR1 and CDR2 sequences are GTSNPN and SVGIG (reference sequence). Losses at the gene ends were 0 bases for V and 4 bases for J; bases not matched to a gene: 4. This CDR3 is CAWSVNTGADTQYF. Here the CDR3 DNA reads TGTGCCTGGAGTGTTAACACAGGGGCAGATACGCAGTATTTT.

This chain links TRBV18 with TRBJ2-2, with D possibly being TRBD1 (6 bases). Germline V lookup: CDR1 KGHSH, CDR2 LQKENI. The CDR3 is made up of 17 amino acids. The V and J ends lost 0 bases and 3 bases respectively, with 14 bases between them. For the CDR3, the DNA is TGTGCCAGCTCACCACCGAATCAGGGGATGGACACCGGGGAGCTGTTTTTT. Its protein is CASSPPNQGMDTGELFF.

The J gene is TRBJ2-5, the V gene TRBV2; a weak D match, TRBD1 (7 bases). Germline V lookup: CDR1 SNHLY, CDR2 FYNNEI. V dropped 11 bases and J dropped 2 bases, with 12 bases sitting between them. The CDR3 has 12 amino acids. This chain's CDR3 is CAGGTVQETQYF. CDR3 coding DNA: TGTGCCGGCGGGACAGTTCAAGAGACCCAGTACTTC.

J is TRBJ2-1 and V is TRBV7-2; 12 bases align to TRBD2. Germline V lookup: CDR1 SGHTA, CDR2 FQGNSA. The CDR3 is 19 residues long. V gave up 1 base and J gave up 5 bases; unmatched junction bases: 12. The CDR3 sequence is CASSLGLAGGLSSHNEQFF. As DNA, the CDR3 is TGTGCCAGCAGCTTAGGGCTAGCGGGAGGGCTCAGCTCGCACAATGAGCAGTTCTTC.

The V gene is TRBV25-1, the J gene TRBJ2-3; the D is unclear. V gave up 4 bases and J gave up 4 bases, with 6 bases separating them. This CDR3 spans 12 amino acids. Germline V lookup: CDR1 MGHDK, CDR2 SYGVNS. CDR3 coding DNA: TGTGCCAGCAGTGGAGGATCAGATACGCAGTATTTT. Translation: CASSGGSDTQYF.

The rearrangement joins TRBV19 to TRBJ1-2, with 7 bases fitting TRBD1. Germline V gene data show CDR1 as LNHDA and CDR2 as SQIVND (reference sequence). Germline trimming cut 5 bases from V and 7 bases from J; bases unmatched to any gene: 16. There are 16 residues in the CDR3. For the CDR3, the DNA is TGTGCCAGTAGTGTCGGGACAGCCCACTCGTTGGGTGGCTACACCTTC. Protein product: CASSVGTAHSLGGYTF.

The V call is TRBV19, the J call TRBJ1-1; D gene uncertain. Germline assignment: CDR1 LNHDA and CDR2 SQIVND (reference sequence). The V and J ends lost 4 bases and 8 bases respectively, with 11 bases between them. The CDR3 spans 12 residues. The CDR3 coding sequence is TGTGCCAGTAGTACGGAGTCTAAAGAAGCTTTCTTT. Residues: CASSTESKEAFF.

CDR3 bases: TGTGCCAGCACCGCGGACAGGGCGCACGACGAGCAGTACTTC. It codes for CASTADRAHDEQYF. V is TRBV27 and J is TRBJ2-7; 8 bases align to TRBD1. CDR3 length equals 14 residues. After removal of 7 bases from V and 5 bases from J, the junction contained 10 bases not matched to a gene. Germline CDR1 reads MNHEY; CDR2 reads SMNVEV (reference sequence).

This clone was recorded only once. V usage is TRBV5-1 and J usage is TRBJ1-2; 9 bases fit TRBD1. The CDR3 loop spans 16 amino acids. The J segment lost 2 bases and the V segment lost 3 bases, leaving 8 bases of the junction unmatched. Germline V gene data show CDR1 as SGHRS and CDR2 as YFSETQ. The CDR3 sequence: CASSSGQGMENYGYTF. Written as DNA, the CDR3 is TGCGCCAGCAGCTCAGGACAGGGGATGGAGAACTATGGCTACACCTTC.

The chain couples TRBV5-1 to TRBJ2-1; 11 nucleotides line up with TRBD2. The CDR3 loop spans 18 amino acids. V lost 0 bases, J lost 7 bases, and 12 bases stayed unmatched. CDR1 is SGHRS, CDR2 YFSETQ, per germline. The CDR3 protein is CASSLGISGRAWENEQFF. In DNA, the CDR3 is TGCGCCAGCAGCTTGGGAATTAGCGGGAGGGCCTGGGAGAATGAGCAGTTCTTC.

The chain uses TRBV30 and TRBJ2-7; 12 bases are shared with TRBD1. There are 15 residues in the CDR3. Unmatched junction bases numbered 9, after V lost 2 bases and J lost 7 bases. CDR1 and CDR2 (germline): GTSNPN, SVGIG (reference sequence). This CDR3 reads CAWSRPGQGAQEQYF. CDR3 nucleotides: TGTGCCTGGAGTAGACCGGGACAGGGGGCTCAAGAGCAGTACTTC. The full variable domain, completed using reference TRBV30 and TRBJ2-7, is SQTIHQWPATLVQPVGSPLSLECTVEGTSNPNLYWYRQAAGRGLQLLFYSVGIGQISSEVPQNLSASRPQDRQFILSSKKLLLSDSGFYLCAWSRPGQGAQEQYFGPGTRLTVT.

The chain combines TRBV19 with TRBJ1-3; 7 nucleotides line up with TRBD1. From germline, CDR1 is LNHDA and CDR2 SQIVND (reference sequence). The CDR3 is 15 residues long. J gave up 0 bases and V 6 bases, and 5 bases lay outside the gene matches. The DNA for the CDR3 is TGTGCCAGTAGGGGGACAGAATCCTCTGGAAACACCATATATTTT. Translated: CASRGTESSGNTIYF. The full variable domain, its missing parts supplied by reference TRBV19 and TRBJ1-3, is DGGITQSPKYLFRKEGQNVTLSCEQNLNHDAMYWYRQDPGQGLRLIYYSQIVNDFQKGDIAEGYSVSREKKESFPLTVTSAQKNPTAFYLCASRGTESSGNTIYFGEGSWLTVV.

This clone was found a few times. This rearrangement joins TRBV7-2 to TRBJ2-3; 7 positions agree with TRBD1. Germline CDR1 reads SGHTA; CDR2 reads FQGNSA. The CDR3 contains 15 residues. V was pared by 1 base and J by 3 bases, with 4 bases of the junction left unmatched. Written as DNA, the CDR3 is TGTGCCAGCAGCTTAGTGGCAGGGGGAACAGATACGCAGTATTTT. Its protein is CASSLVAGGTDTQYF. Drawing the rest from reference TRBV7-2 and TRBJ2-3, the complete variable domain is GAGVSQSPSNKVTEKGKDVELRCDPISGHTALYWYRQSLGQGLEFLIYFQGNSAPDKSGLPSDRFSAERTGGSVSTLTIQRTQQEDSAVYLCASSLVAGGTDTQYFGPGTRLTVL.

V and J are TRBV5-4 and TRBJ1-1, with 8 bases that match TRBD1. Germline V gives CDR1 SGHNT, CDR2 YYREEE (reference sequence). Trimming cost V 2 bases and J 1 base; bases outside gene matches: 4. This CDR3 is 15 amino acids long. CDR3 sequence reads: CASSLQGVSNTEAFF. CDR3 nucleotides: TGTGCCAGCAGCTTACAGGGGGTCTCGAACACTGAAGCTTTCTTT.

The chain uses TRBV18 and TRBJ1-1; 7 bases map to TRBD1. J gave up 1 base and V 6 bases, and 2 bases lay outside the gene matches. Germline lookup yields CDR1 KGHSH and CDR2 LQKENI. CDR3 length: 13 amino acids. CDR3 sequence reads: CASSRQGNTEAFF. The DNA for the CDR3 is TGTGCCAGCTCTCGACAGGGGAACACTGAAGCTTTCTTT.

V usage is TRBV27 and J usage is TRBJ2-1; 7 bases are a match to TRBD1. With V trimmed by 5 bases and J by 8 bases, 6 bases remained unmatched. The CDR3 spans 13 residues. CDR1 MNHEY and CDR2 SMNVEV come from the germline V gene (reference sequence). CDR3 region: CASSTLQGDEQFF. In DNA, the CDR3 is TGTGCCAGCAGTACCCTGCAGGGGGATGAGCAGTTCTTC.

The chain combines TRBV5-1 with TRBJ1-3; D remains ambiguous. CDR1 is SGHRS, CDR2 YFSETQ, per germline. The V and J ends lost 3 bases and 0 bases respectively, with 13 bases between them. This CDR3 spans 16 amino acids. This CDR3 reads CASSSLVASSGNTIYF. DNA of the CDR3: TGCGCCAGCAGCTCTTTGGTTGCGAGCTCTGGAAACACCATATATTTT. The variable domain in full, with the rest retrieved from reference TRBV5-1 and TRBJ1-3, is KAGVTQTPRYLIKTRGQQVTLSCSPISGHRSVSWYQQTPGQGLQFLFEYFSETQRNKGNFPGRFSGRQFSNSRSEMNVSTLELGDSALYLCASSSLVASSGNTIYFGEGSWLTVV.

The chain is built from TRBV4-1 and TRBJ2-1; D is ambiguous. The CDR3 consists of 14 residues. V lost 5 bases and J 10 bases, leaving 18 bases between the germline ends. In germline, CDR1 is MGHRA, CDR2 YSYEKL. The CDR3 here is CASSEAEGLDEQFF. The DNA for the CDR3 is TGCGCCAGCAGCGAAGCCGAAGGCCTAGACGAGCAGTTCTTC.

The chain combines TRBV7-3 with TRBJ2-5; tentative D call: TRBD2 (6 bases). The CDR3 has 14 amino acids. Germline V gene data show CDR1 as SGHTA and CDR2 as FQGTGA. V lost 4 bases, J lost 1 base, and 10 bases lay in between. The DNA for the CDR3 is TGTGCCAGCAGCTCTCATAGCGGCCAAGAGACCCAGTACTTC. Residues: CASSSHSGQETQYF.

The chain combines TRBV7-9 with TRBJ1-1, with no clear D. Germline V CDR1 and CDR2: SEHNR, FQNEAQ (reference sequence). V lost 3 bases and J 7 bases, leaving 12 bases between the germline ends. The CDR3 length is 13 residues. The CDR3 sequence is CASSFPQAYEAFF. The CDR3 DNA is TGTGCCAGCAGCTTCCCCCAGGCCTATGAAGCTTTCTTT. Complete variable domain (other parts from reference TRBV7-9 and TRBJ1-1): DTGVSQNPRHKITKRGQNVTFRCDPISEHNRLYWYRQTLGQGPEFLTYFQNEAQLEKSRLLSDRFSAERPKGSFSTLEIQRTEQGDSAMYLCASSFPQAYEAFFGQGTRLTVV.

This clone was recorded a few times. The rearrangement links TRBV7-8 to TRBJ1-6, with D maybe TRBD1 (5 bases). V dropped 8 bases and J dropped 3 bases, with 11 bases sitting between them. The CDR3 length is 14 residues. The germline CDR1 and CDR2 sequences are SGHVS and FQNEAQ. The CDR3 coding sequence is TGTGCCAGCTCCTGGGGGGGCTATAATTCACCCCTCCACTTT. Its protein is CASSWGGYNSPLHF.

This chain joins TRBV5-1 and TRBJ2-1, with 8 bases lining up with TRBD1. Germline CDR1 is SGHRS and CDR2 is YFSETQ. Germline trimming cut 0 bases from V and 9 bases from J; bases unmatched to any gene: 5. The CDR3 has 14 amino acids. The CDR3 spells CASSLDRQGSEQFF. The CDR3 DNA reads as TGCGCCAGCAGCTTGGACCGACAGGGGAGTGAGCAGTTCTTC.

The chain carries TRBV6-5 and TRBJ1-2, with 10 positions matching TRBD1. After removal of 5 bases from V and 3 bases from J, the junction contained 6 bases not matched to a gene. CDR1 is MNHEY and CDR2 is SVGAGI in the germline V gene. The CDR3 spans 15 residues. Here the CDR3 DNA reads TGTGCCAGCAGTAAATCAGGGACAGGGGACTATGGCTACACCTTC. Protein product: CASSKSGTGDYGYTF.

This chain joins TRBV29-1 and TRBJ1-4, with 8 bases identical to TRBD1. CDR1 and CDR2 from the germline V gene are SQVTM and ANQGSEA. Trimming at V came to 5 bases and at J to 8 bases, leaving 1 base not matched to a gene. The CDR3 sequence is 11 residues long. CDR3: CSVYRGEKLFF. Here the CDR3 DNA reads TGCAGCGTTTACAGGGGGGAAAAACTGTTTTTT.

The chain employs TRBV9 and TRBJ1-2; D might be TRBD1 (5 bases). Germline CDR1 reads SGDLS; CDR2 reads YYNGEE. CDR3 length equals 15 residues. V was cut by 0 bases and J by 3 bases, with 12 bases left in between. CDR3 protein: CASSVGQGSDYGYTF. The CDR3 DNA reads TGTGCCAGCAGCGTAGGTCAGGGATCGGACTATGGCTACACCTTC.

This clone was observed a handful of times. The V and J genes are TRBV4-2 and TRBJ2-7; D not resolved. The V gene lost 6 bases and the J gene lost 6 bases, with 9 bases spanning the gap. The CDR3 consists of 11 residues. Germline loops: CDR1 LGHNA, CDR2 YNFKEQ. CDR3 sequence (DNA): TGTGCCAGCAGTCTTGGGCCCGAGCAGTACTTC. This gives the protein CASSLGPEQYF.

The CDR3 is CASTAGGLSPLHF. DNA for the CDR3: TGTGCCAGCACGGCAGGGGGCTTATCACCCCTCCACTTT. V and J are TRBV27 and TRBJ1-6; 8 nucleotides match TRBD1. Germline CDR1 and CDR2: MNHEY and SMNVEV (reference sequence). J lost 10 bases, V lost 7 bases, and 6 bases had no gene match. The CDR3 is 13 amino acids.

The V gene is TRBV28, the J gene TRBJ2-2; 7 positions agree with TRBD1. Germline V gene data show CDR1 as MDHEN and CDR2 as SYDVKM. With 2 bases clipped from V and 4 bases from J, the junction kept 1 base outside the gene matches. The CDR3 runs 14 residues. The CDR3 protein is CASSLRGLTGELFF. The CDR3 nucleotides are TGTGCCAGCAGTTTAAGGGGGCTCACCGGGGAGCTGTTTTTT.

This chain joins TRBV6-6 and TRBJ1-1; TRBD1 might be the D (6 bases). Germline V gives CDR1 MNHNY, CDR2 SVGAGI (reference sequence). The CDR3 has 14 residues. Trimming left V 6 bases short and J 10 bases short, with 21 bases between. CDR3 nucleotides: TGTGCCAGCAGCCCTCTTGAACAGGGCGGGGGAGCTTTCTTT. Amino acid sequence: CASSPLEQGGGAFF.

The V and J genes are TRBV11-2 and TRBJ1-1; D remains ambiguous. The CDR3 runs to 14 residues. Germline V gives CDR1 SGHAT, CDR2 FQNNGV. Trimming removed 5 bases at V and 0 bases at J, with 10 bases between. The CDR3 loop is CASSNMRVNTEAFF. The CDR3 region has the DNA TGTGCCAGCAGCAACATGCGGGTGAACACTGAAGCTTTCTTT.